Below, 10 T cell receptor beta chains from the same sample are listed, as sequenced in a study of OX40 agonist ivuxolimab in advanced cancers. Clones were sequenced by immunoSEQ multiplex PCR, and TCRdb holds only the in-frame ones, with some missing. Of 20,000 to 25,000 clones in the sample, about 90% were seen once. Sequenced here: CD4+ or CD8+ T cells sorted from blood, sampled in a trial of the OX40 agonist ivuxolimab. The origin of the receptors is an adult with an advanced solid tumor such as melanoma, head and neck, liver or kidney cancer.

CDR3: CASGPRTEKEAFF. In nucleotides, the CDR3 is TGTGCCAGCGGACCTAGGACAGAAAAAGAAGCTTTCTTT. The V gene is TRBV25-1, the J gene TRBJ1-1, with D maybe TRBD1 (6 bases). The V and J ends lost 8 bases and 8 bases respectively, with 18 bases between them. The V gene's germline CDR1 is MGHDK and CDR2 SYGVNS. This CDR3 is built from 13 residues. Supplemented by reference TRBV25-1 and TRBJ1-1, the full variable domain reads EADIYQTPRYLVIGTGKKITLECSQTMGHDKMYWYQQDPGMELHLIHYSYGVNSTEKGDLSSESTVSRIRTEHFPLTLESARPSHTSQYLCASGPRTEKEAFFGQGTRLTVV.

This rearrangement joins TRBV4-2 to TRBJ1-5, with 11 bases that match TRBD1. Germline lookup yields CDR1 LGHNA and CDR2 YNFKEQ. V was pared by 0 bases and J by 0 bases, with 10 bases of the junction left unmatched. There are 20 residues in the CDR3. The CDR3 spells CASSQDSGQGALYSNQPQHF. The CDR3 DNA reads as TGTGCCAGCAGCCAAGACTCTGGACAGGGGGCCCTATATAGCAATCAGCCCCAGCATTTT.

The CDR3 nucleotides read TGTGCCAGCAGCGTGAGACAGACAGATACGCAGTATTTT. This sequence encodes CASSVRQTDTQYF. The rearrangement links TRBV9 to TRBJ2-3; D may be TRBD1 (5 bases). The ends were cut back, 2 bases at V and 3 bases at J, with 7 bases in the middle. The CDR3 totals 13 residues. CDR1 and CDR2 (germline): SGDLS, YYNGEE.

V usage is TRBV7-9 and J usage is TRBJ1-1; D unresolved. This CDR3 has 14 residues. Germline loops: CDR1 SEHNR, CDR2 FQNEAQ (reference sequence). V gave up 7 bases and J gave up 3 bases, with 15 bases separating them. The CDR3 reads CASTKPMSDTEAFF. CDR3 nucleotide sequence: TGTGCCAGCACCAAGCCCATGAGCGACACTGAAGCTTTCTTT.

The rearrangement links TRBV6-1 to TRBJ1-6, with TRBD1 matching over 7 bases. The CDR3 spans 15 residues. The trim removed 4 bases at V and 6 bases at J, leaving 6 bases unmatched. Germline V lookup: CDR1 MNHNS, CDR2 SASEGT. CDR3 in amino acids: CASSGDRPINSPLHF. DNA of the CDR3: TGTGCCAGCAGTGGGGACAGACCGATTAATTCACCCCTCCACTTT.

This sequence joins TRBV27 and TRBJ2-7; 7 bases align to TRBD1. Germline V gives CDR1 MNHEY, CDR2 SMNVEV (reference sequence). This CDR3 has 15 residues. After removal of 8 bases from V and 1 base from J, the junction contained 11 bases not matched to a gene. The CDR3 region has the DNA TGTGCCAGCGCCAACGACAGGGAAACGTCCTACGAGCAGTACTTC. Its translation is CASANDRETSYEQYF.

The chain uses TRBV4-1 and TRBJ1-6; a weak D match, TRBD1 (5 bases). Trimming stripped 0 bases from V and 13 bases from J, with 16 bases between. Germline CDR1 and CDR2: MGHRA and YSYEKL. This CDR3 is 15 amino acids long. The CDR3 nucleotides are TGCGCCAGCAGCCAAGAAGCGAGGGACCTTGTCCCCCTCCACTTT. Residues: CASSQEARDLVPLHF.

The rearrangement joins TRBV7-7 to TRBJ2-6; no clear D gene. V lost 5 bases and J lost 5, with 19 bases in between. The CDR3 extends over 17 amino acids. The germline CDR1 and CDR2 sequences are SSHAT and FNYEAQ (reference sequence). The CDR3 coding sequence is TGTGCCAGCAGCCGCGGCGTGCCACAAAGTCGGGCCAACGTCCTGACTTTC. As protein: CASSRGVPQSRANVLTF.

As for this clone: Other DNA sequences within the sample encode an identical CDR3. The rearrangement uses TRBV6-6 and TRBJ1-1; possible D gene TRBD1, 5 bases. Germline assignment: CDR1 MNHNY and CDR2 SVGAGI (reference sequence). CDR3 length equals 15 residues. The V and J ends lost 0 bases and 0 bases respectively, with 8 bases between them. CDR3 region: CASSYSPGLNTEAFF. CDR3 sequence (DNA): TGTGCCAGCAGTTACTCACCGGGGCTGAACACTGAAGCTTTCTTT.

V gene TRBV7-9 combines with J gene TRBJ2-1, with D uncertain. The CDR3 loop spans 13 amino acids. Germline assignment: CDR1 SEHNR and CDR2 FQNEAQ (reference sequence). V was clipped by 3 bases and J by 6 bases, with 9 bases between them. The CDR3 region has the DNA TGTGCCAGCAGCTTGGTCGCCGGCAATGAGCAGTTCTTC. It translates to CASSLVAGNEQFF.